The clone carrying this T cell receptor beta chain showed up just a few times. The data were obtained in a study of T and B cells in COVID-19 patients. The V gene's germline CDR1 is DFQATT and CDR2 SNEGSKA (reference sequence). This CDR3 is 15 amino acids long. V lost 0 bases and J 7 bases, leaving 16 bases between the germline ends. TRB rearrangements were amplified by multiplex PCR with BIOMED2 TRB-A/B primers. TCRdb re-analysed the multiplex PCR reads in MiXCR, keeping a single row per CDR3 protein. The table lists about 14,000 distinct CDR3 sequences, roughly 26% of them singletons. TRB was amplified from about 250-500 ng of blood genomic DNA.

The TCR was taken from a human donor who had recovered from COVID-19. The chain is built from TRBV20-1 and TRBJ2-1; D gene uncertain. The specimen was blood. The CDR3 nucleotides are TGCAGTGCTAGAGATTTTTCTCGCATGGAGAATGAGCAGTTCTTC. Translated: CSARDFSRMENEQFF.